These 23 T cell receptor beta chains were sequenced from one sample in a study of blood T cell repertoires in COVID-19. Only in-frame clones appear in the TCRdb table, and some are missing; sequencing was by immunoSEQ multiplex PCR. The sample contains some 94,000 clones, just under 90% of which appear only once. Sample: peripheral blood. The receptor source for this set is a human donor in a cohort sampled during active COVID-19.

The chain couples TRBV6-5 to TRBJ1-1, with D perhaps matching TRBD1 (6 bases). The CDR3 loop spans 15 amino acids. Germline loops: CDR1 MNHEY, CDR2 SVGAGI. Trimming removed 6 bases from V and 0 bases from J, with 14 bases in between. The CDR3 sequence: CASRRIQGMNTEAFF. The DNA of the CDR3 is TGTGCCAGCAGGCGAATACAGGGTATGAACACTGAAGCTTTCTTT.

V gene TRBV27 combines with J gene TRBJ1-1; D gene uncertain. The V gene lost 5 bases and the J gene lost 0 bases, with 7 bases spanning the gap. In germline, CDR1 is MNHEY, CDR2 SMNVEV (reference sequence). The CDR3 loop spans 13 amino acids. The CDR3, as DNA: TGTGCCAGCAGTAAAACAGTGAACACTGAAGCTTTCTTT. This encodes CASSKTVNTEAFF.

The chain recombines TRBV28 with TRBJ2-7, with 11 nucleotides matching TRBD2. CDR1 MDHEN and CDR2 SYDVKM come from the germline V gene. V trimming: 3 bases; J trimming: 2 bases; junction bases outside the gene matches: 9. The CDR3 sequence is 17 residues long. The CDR3 nucleotides are TGTGCCAGCAGTTTTGGGACTAGCGGAAACATGCCCTACGAGCAGTACTTC. Translating it yields CASSFGTSGNMPYEQYF.

This rearrangement joins TRBV9 to TRBJ2-2; 9 nucleotides match TRBD1. CDR1 and CDR2 from the germline V gene are SGDLS and YYNGEE. The J segment lost 5 bases and the V segment lost 6 bases, leaving 8 bases of the junction unmatched. The CDR3 loop spans 15 amino acids. This CDR3 is CASTRVQGATGELFF. The CDR3 DNA sequence: TGTGCCAGCACCCGAGTACAGGGGGCGACCGGGGAGCTGTTTTTT.

The CDR3 loop is CASSPAHGSGRASSQYF. DNA of the CDR3: TGTGCCAGCAGCCCGGCCCACGGTAGCGGGAGGGCGTCGTCCCAGTACTTC. The rearrangement links TRBV7-2 to TRBJ2-5; 11 bases are shared with TRBD2. CDR3 length equals 17 residues. CDR1 and CDR2 from the germline V gene are SGHTA and FQGNSA. V trimming: 5 bases; J trimming: 9 bases; junction bases outside the gene matches: 17.

Written as DNA, the CDR3 is TGCGCCAGCAGCTTTGGACTAGCGGGGGGGCATCCAGAGACCCAGTACTTC. As protein: CASSFGLAGGHPETQYF. V usage is TRBV5-1 and J usage is TRBJ2-5; 15 bases agree with TRBD2. The CDR3 sequence is 17 residues long. The germline gives CDR1 SGHRS, CDR2 YFSETQ. V lost 2 bases to trimming and J lost 4 bases; unmatched junction nucleotides: 6.

The V and J genes are TRBV3-1 (or the pseudogene TRBV3-2) and TRBJ2-2; D might be TRBD2 (6 bases). Germline V gene sequence: CDR1 LGHDT, CDR2 YNNKEL (reference sequence). Trimming stripped 4 bases from V and 4 bases from J, with 7 bases between. This CDR3 spans 13 amino acids. DNA of the CDR3: TGTGCCAGCAGCCGGAGGGGCACCGGGGAGCTGTTTTTT. Its translation is CASSRRGTGELFF.

This clone appeared a single time. The chain employs TRBV5-6 and TRBJ2-3; 14 nucleotides line up with TRBD2. The trim removed 3 bases at V and 3 bases at J, leaving 3 bases unmatched. CDR3 length: 16 residues. CDR1 is SGHDT and CDR2 is YYEEEE in the germline V gene. CDR3 nucleotides: TGTGCCAGCAGCTGGGGACTAGCGGGGGTTACAGATACGCAGTATTTT. Protein: CASSWGLAGVTDTQYF.

The V and J genes are TRBV2 and TRBJ1-6; 7 nucleotides match TRBD1. The CDR3 covers 14 residues. The V and J ends lost 4 bases and 9 bases, in that order; junction bases with no gene match: 6. In germline, CDR1 is SNHLY, CDR2 FYNNEI. The CDR3 DNA reads as TGTGCCAGCAGTGTAAACAGGGGAATTTCACCCCTCCACTTT. Translation gives CASSVNRGISPLHF.

This chain connects TRBV27 to TRBJ1-2; D is ambiguous. This CDR3 region has 12 residues. Trimming removed 4 bases at V and 8 bases at J, with 11 bases between. Germline CDR1 reads MNHEY; CDR2 reads SMNVEV (reference sequence). The CDR3 DNA follows: TGTGCCAGCAGTTCCCTCGGGTCCGGCTACACCTTC. It specifies CASSSLGSGYTF.

The chain employs TRBV18 and TRBJ1-6; D gene unclear. Germline loops: CDR1 KGHSH, CDR2 LQKENI. The CDR3 has 15 residues. Deletions cut 2 bases from V and 4 bases from J, with 9 bases between. The CDR3 DNA sequence: TGTGCCAGCTCACCATTGGCTTTGTATAATTCACCCCTCCACTTT. It encodes CASSPLALYNSPLHF.

This sequence joins TRBV7-9 and TRBJ1-2, with D maybe TRBD1 (6 bases). Deletions cut 4 bases from V and 0 bases from J, with 24 bases between. The CDR3 has 19 residues. Germline CDR1 is SEHNR and CDR2 is FQNEAQ (reference sequence). Here the CDR3 reads CASSSEWGQGSRSNYGYTF. CDR3 coding DNA: TGTGCCAGCAGCTCAGAGTGGGGGCAGGGTAGCCGATCTAACTATGGCTACACCTTC.

V and J are TRBV27 and TRBJ2-7; 7 positions agree with TRBD2. Trimming cost V 3 bases and J 0 bases; bases outside gene matches: 8. The CDR3 sequence is 16 residues long. The germline gives CDR1 MNHEY, CDR2 SMNVEV (reference sequence). CDR3 protein: CASSLGGSVPSYEQYF. The CDR3 region has the DNA TGTGCCAGCAGTTTGGGCGGGAGCGTCCCCTCCTACGAGCAGTACTTC.

V usage is TRBV20-1 and J usage is TRBJ1-5, with D uncertain. CDR3 length equals 15 residues. The germline CDR1 and CDR2 sequences are DFQATT and SNEGSKA (reference sequence). V was shortened by 3 bases and J by 0 bases, with 12 bases between the two germline ends. The CDR3 here is CSASDLLHSNQPQHF. In DNA, the CDR3 is TGCAGTGCTAGTGACCTACTTCATAGCAATCAGCCCCAGCATTTT.

This clone was recorded once. The chain couples TRBV15 to TRBJ2-1; tentatively, D is TRBD1 (5 bases). In germline, CDR1 is LNHNV, CDR2 YYDKDF (reference sequence). Trimming took off 1 base at V and 5 bases at J, with 18 bases between the two ends. The CDR3 loop spans 17 amino acids. The CDR3 sequence: CATSRVGEAAGNNEQFF. DNA of the CDR3: TGTGCCACCAGCAGAGTCGGCGAGGCAGCAGGGAACAATGAGCAGTTCTTC. Variable domain in full (rest from reference TRBV15 and TRBJ2-1): DAMVIQNPRYQVTQFGKPVTLSCSQTLNHNVMYWYQQKSSQAPKLLFHYYDKDFNNEADTPDNFQSRRPNTSFCFLDIRSPGLGDTAMYLCATSRVGEAAGNNEQFFGPGTRLTVL.

The chain carries TRBV5-1 and TRBJ1-2, with D perhaps matching TRBD1 (5 bases). The germline CDR1 and CDR2 sequences are SGHRS and YFSETQ. The CDR3 has 14 amino acids. V was trimmed by 4 bases and J by 8 bases, leaving 18 bases between them. CDR3 amino acids: CASSEGHGALGYTF. In DNA, the CDR3 is TGCGCCAGCAGCGAAGGACACGGAGCGCTCGGCTACACCTTC.

The rearrangement links TRBV19 to TRBJ1-1; TRBD1 matches 8 bases. Germline V gives CDR1 LNHDA, CDR2 SQIVND (reference sequence). CDR3 length: 15 amino acids. Germline trimming cut 1 base from V and 9 bases from J; bases unmatched to any gene: 10. CDR3: CASSIGVGTGKQAFF. The CDR3 DNA reads TGTGCCAGTAGTATAGGTGTTGGGACAGGAAAACAAGCTTTCTTT. The whole variable domain, filled in from reference TRBV19 and TRBJ1-1, reads DGGITQSPKYLFRKEGQNVTLSCEQNLNHDAMYWYRQDPGQGLRLIYYSQIVNDFQKGDIAEGYSVSREKKESFPLTVTSAQKNPTAFYLCASSIGVGTGKQAFFGQGTRLTVV.

The CDR3 protein is CASSPHRGSNEKLFF. DNA of the CDR3: TGCGCCAGCAGCCCGCACAGGGGGTCTAATGAAAAACTGTTTTTT. The J gene is TRBJ1-4, the V gene TRBV5-1; 8 bases line up with TRBD1. Germline trimming cut 4 bases from V and 3 bases from J; bases unmatched to any gene: 5. CDR1 SGHRS and CDR2 YFSETQ come from the germline V gene. The CDR3 length is 15 residues.

The chain joins TRBV19 to TRBJ1-1, with 7 bases that match TRBD1. The CDR3 is 15 residues long. V shed 5 bases, J shed 0 bases, and the junction held 6 bases outside the gene matches. The germline V gene encodes CDR1 LNHDA and CDR2 SQIVND (reference sequence). CDR3 protein: CASSYSGGMNTEAFF. CDR3 in DNA: TGTGCCAGTAGTTACTCAGGGGGAATGAACACTGAAGCTTTCTTT. Using reference TRBV19 and TRBJ1-1 for the parts outside the CDR3, the full variable domain is DGGITQSPKYLFRKEGQNVTLSCEQNLNHDAMYWYRQDPGQGLRLIYYSQIVNDFQKGDIAEGYSVSREKKESFPLTVTSAQKNPTAFYLCASSYSGGMNTEAFFGQGTRLTVV.

The CDR3 sequence is CASGRGFGNTEAFF. The CDR3 DNA reads as TGTGCAAGCGGGAGGGGTTTCGGGAACACTGAAGCTTTCTTT. The gene calls are TRBV10-3 and TRBJ1-1, with a tentative D call TRBD1 (5 bases). Germline V gene data show CDR1 as ENHRY and CDR2 as SYGVKD. This CDR3 has 14 residues.

The J gene is TRBJ1-1, the V gene TRBV2; 9 positions agree with TRBD1. The CDR3 loop spans 12 amino acids. J lost 4 bases, V lost 10 bases, and 4 bases had no gene match. Germline V gene sequence: CDR1 SNHLY, CDR2 FYNNEI. The CDR3 here is CATGTGFTEAFF. The CDR3 DNA is TGTGCCACAGGGACAGGGTTCACTGAAGCTTTCTTT.

This chain connects TRBV5-4 to TRBJ1-4, with TRBD1 identical over 9 bases. Per the germline V gene, CDR1 is SGHNT and CDR2 is YYREEE (reference sequence). With 4 bases clipped from V and 7 bases from J, the junction kept 8 bases outside the gene matches. The CDR3 spans 15 residues. The CDR3 nucleotides are TGTGCCAGCAGCCAGTCCGGGACAGGGTTTGAAAAACTGTTTTTT. This codes for CASSQSGTGFEKLFF.

The chain links TRBV4-1 to TRBJ2-1; the D gene is possibly TRBD2 (6 bases). The CDR3 covers 15 residues. Trimming took 4 bases from V and 0 from J, leaving 10 bases between them. From germline, CDR1 is MGHRA and CDR2 YSYEKL. CDR3 sequence reads: CASSRAGSSYNEQFF. For the CDR3, the DNA is TGCGCCAGCAGCCGTGCGGGGAGCTCCTACAATGAGCAGTTCTTC.